What follows are 17 T cell receptor beta chains derived from one specimen sequenced in a study of cytomegalovirus exposure and HLA in healthy donors (dated by TCRdb to 2016 to 2017). The method was the immunoSEQ multiplex PCR assay. For the multiplex PCR, a mixture combining 60 forward primers for TCR Vbeta segments and 13 reverse primers for TCR Jbeta segments was used. TCRdb retrieved this table from immuneACCESS and kept in-frame rearrangements only. Not all clones are present; in checked studies, unresolved V genes account for under half, and no reason is known for the remainder. The sample records fewer than 250,000 clones, about 86% of which are singletons. The leading ten clones occupy less than 2% of the sample. Sequencing was carried out using PBMCs. The receptors here all came from a man aged 35-49 years in good health and CMV-seropositive.

The chain uses TRBV5-1 and TRBJ2-3, with D possibly TRBD1 on 5 matching bases. Germline loops: CDR1 SGHRS, CDR2 YFSETQ. V lost 2 bases to trimming and J lost 5 bases, with 18 bases between them. The CDR3 spans 16 residues. The CDR3 sequence is CASSFPRPGHEDTQYF. For the CDR3, the DNA is TGCGCCAGCAGCTTCCCCAGGCCAGGGCATGAAGATACGCAGTATTTT.

The gene calls are TRBV2 and TRBJ2-6; D remains ambiguous. The germline V gene has CDR1 SNHLY and CDR2 FYNNEI. Trimming took 5 bases from V and 0 from J, leaving 5 bases between them. The CDR3 consists of 14 residues. Here the CDR3 DNA reads TGTGCCAGCAGTTCACTCTCTGGGGCCAACGTCCTGACTTTC. It encodes CASSSLSGANVLTF.

This chain connects TRBV7-2 to TRBJ1-1; D is perhaps TRBD1 (6 bases). V was shortened by 7 bases and J by 1 base, with 16 bases between the two germline ends. The germline CDR1 and CDR2 sequences are SGHTA and FQGNSA. There are 15 residues in the CDR3. CDR3 bases: TGTGCCAGCAAAGGGGGAGCGGAGACGAACACTGAAGCTTTCTTT. Translating it yields CASKGGAETNTEAFF.

This clone came up a few times. The rearrangement joins TRBV11-3 to TRBJ1-1, with TRBD1 matching 7 bases. J was trimmed by 1 base and V by 2 bases; bases with no gene match: 7. Germline values: CDR1 SGHNT, CDR2 YENEEA. CDR3 length: 16 residues. Here the CDR3 reads CASSLYRGAPNTEAFF. CDR3 bases: TGTGCCAGCAGCTTATACAGGGGTGCACCGAACACTGAAGCTTTCTTT.

This clone has only a few counts. The chain carries TRBV6-5 and TRBJ2-3; 9 bases line up with TRBD2. Germline CDR1 MNHEY, CDR2 SVGAGI. This CDR3 is 15 amino acids long. The V and J ends lost 7 bases and 4 bases, in that order; junction bases with no gene match: 9. DNA of the CDR3: TGTGCCAGCAAAAAGAAGATAGCGGGAGCAGATACGCAGTATTTT. The encoded protein is CASKKKIAGADTQYF.

V gene TRBV5-1 combines with J gene TRBJ2-1; TRBD1 matches 11 bases. The CDR3 is 14 residues long. The ends lost 5 bases at V and 7 bases at J; junction bases unmatched: 5. Germline V gene lookup returns CDR1 SGHRS and CDR2 YFSETQ. The CDR3, as DNA: TGCGCCAGCAGACCGGGACAGGGGGTAAATGAGCAGTTCTTC. This encodes CASRPGQGVNEQFF.

Worth noting for this clone: Other DNA sequences from this sample encode an identical CDR3 as well. The genes are TRBV5-1 and TRBJ2-2; weak D call: TRBD1 (5 bases). CDR3 length: 14 amino acids. CDR1 and CDR2 (germline): SGHRS, YFSETQ. V lost 3 bases, J lost 1 base, and 7 bases lay in between. CDR3 residues: CASSSTGNTGELFF. In DNA, the CDR3 is TGCGCCAGCAGCTCCACAGGGAACACCGGGGAGCTGTTTTTT.

V usage is TRBV11-3 and J usage is TRBJ2-1, with D possibly matching TRBD2 (6 bases). The CDR3 is made up of 15 amino acids. Germline CDR1 and CDR2: SGHNT and YENEEA. Deletions cut 2 bases from V and 4 bases from J, with 12 bases between. Written as DNA, the CDR3 is TGTGCCAGCAGCTTATTACGGGAGCCATACAATGAGCAGTTCTTC. It translates to CASSLLREPYNEQFF.

The rearrangement uses TRBV7-2 and TRBJ1-1, with D perhaps matching TRBD1 (5 bases). The germline V and J ends were trimmed by 3 bases and 5 bases, with 10 bases remaining between them. The CDR3 length is 13 residues. Per germline, CDR1 SGHTA and CDR2 FQGNSA. CDR3 amino acids: CASSLAQGTEAFF. The CDR3 DNA follows: TGTGCCAGCAGCTTGGCCCAGGGTACTGAAGCTTTCTTT.

Comment on this clone: The junction shows a germline mismatch at one end, possibly a read error. The chain carries TRBV7-8 and TRBJ2-5; TRBD1 matches 7 bases. Germline CDR1 is SGHVS and CDR2 is FQNEAQ. The CDR3 has 13 amino acids. CDR3 protein: CASSRDRQGTQYF. The CDR3 region has the DNA TGTGCCAGCAGCAGGGACAGACAAGGGACCCAGTACTTC. The variable domain in full, with the rest retrieved from reference TRBV7-8 and TRBJ2-5, is GAGVSQSPRYKVAKRGQDVALRCDPISGHVSLFWYQQALGQGPEFLTYFQNEAQLDKSGLPSDRFFAERPEGSVSTLKIQRTQQEDSAVYLCASSRDRQGTQYFGPGTRLLVL.

This rearrangement joins TRBV4-2 to TRBJ2-1; D may be TRBD2 (5 bases). The V gene lost 4 bases and the J gene lost 3 bases, with 13 bases spanning the gap. The CDR3 has 15 amino acids. Germline CDR1 and CDR2: LGHNA and YNFKEQ. The DNA of the CDR3 is TGTGCCAGCAGCCCGGACTGGAACCGCTACAATGAGCAGTTCTTC. It specifies CASSPDWNRYNEQFF.

The chain is built from TRBV6-5 and TRBJ1-5; 8 bases are a match to TRBD1. CDR3 length: 14 residues. V was pared by 2 bases and J by 6 bases, with 3 bases of the junction left unmatched. Germline V gives CDR1 MNHEY, CDR2 SVGAGI. The CDR3 reads CASSYRDRFQPQHF. CDR3 in DNA: TGTGCCAGCAGTTACCGGGACAGGTTTCAGCCCCAGCATTTT.

The J gene is TRBJ2-7, the V gene TRBV5-4; 10 nucleotides align to TRBD1. The length of the CDR3 is 13 residues. In germline, CDR1 is SGHNT, CDR2 YYREEE (reference sequence). With V trimmed by 5 bases and J by 5 bases, 4 bases remained unmatched. CDR3 in amino acids: CASRGQGTDEQYF. Written as DNA, the CDR3 is TGTGCCAGCAGGGGACAGGGGACCGACGAGCAGTACTTC.

The V gene is TRBV5-1, the J gene TRBJ1-2; D is undetermined. V gave up 0 bases and J gave up 3 bases, with 6 bases separating them. The V gene's germline CDR1 is SGHRS and CDR2 YFSETQ. CDR3 length equals 13 residues. Written as DNA, the CDR3 is TGCGCCAGCAGCTTGGACGGGGACTATGGCTACACCTTC. The encoded protein is CASSLDGDYGYTF.

The chain carries TRBV5-1 and TRBJ2-3, with 11 positions matching TRBD2. Germline CDR1 reads SGHRS; CDR2 reads YFSETQ. This CDR3 comprises 15 residues. J was trimmed by 2 bases and V by 5 bases; bases with no gene match: 4. The CDR3 DNA is TGCGCCAGCAGTGTGACTAGCGGGATCACAGATACGCAGTATTTT. It codes for CASSVTSGITDTQYF. The whole variable domain, filled in from reference TRBV5-1 and TRBJ2-3, reads KAGVTQTPRYLIKTRGQQVTLSCSPISGHRSVSWYQQTPGQGLQFLFEYFSETQRNKGNFPGRFSGRQFSNSRSEMNVSTLELGDSALYLCASSVTSGITDTQYFGPGTRLTVL.

J is TRBJ1-2 and V is TRBV28; the match to TRBD1 covers 9 bases. Trimming at V came to 5 bases and at J to 4 bases, leaving 20 bases not matched to a gene. From germline, CDR1 is MDHEN and CDR2 SYDVKM. The CDR3 loop spans 19 amino acids. The CDR3 DNA is TGTGCCAGCAGTCCGCCCCAGGGACAGGGATCCCCCGGAAGCTATGGCTACACCTTC. Amino acid sequence: CASSPPQGQGSPGSYGYTF.

The chain combines TRBV7-9 with TRBJ1-3; TRBD1 matches at 9 bases. Germline trimming cut 5 bases from V and 0 bases from J; bases unmatched to any gene: 8. Per the germline V gene, CDR1 is SEHNR and CDR2 is FQNEAQ (reference sequence). This CDR3 is built from 17 residues. Written as DNA, the CDR3 is TGTGCCAGCAGCCCACCGGACAGGGGACTCTCTGGAAACACCATATATTTT. Its translation is CASSPPDRGLSGNTIYF. Drawing the rest from reference TRBV7-9 and TRBJ1-3, the complete variable domain is DTGVSQNPRHKITKRGQNVTFRCDPISEHNRLYWYRQTLGQGPEFLTYFQNEAQLEKSRLLSDRFSAERPKGSFSTLEIQRTEQGDSAMYLCASSPPDRGLSGNTIYFGEGSWLTVV.